This T cell receptor beta chain was found in a study of blood T cell repertoires in COVID-19. Overall study: COVID-19 samples, acute and convalescent, were from the United States, Italy and Spain. T cells, B-cell-depleted T cells, or PBMCs provided the cDNA or gDNA that served as material.

The authors' processing: Estimated nucleated cell counts came from reference gene primer amplification. Clones were read by immunoSEQ multiplex PCR, and TCRdb kept only the in-frame ones, dropping some. Clone size and V and J calls were adopted from that table, with D and trimming inferred from the DNA. The sample lists roughly 100,000 clones; 70% to 90% were seen once. Trimming took off 4 bases at V and 15 bases at J, with 19 bases between the two ends. CDR3 length equals 13 residues. The rearrangement uses TRBV12-3 or TRBV12-4 and TRBJ1-3; D might be TRBD1 (6 bases). The specimen sequenced was peripheral blood. The sequence derives from a man aged 35-49 years with active or convalescent COVID-19. The CDR3 sequence is CASSWTDGGGRYF. CDR3 bases: TGTGCCAGCAGTTGGACAGACGGGGGAGGGAGATATTTT.